The 4 T cell receptor beta chains below come from one sample, sequenced in a study of identical twins. Via MiXCR, TCRdb re-called the 5' RACE reads, giving one row per CDR3 protein. Seen here are roughly 750,000 distinct CDR3 sequences, around 20% observed once, and the top ten hold approximately 4.3%. In addition, the sample was reused for a study of T cells expressing NK-cell markers.

Sequencing was performed on PBMCs. The receptors were sampled from a woman aged 18-35 years in good health.

This clonotype was seen only once. This chain links TRBV23-1 with TRBJ2-3, with D perhaps matching TRBD2 (5 bases). TRBV23-1 is flagged as an ORF with uncertain function. This CDR3 contains 18 residues. Between the trimmed V and J ends, which lost 9 bases and 0 bases, there was a span of 25 bases. CDR3 DNA: TGCGCCAGTCCCCCGCCTCCTTCGGGGATACCTAGCACAGATACGCAGTATTTT. Protein product: CASPPPPSGIPSTDTQYF.

This clonotype was seen repeatedly, ten times or more. V gene TRBV28 combines with J gene TRBJ2-1; 10 nucleotides agree with TRBD2. V was pared by 5 bases and J by 7 bases, with 5 bases of the junction left unmatched. Germline CDR1 reads MDHEN; CDR2 reads SYDVKM. CDR3 length equals 14 residues. The CDR3 DNA follows: TGTGCCAGCAGTACCGGGACTAGCGCTAATGAGCAGTTCTTC. Its protein is CASSTGTSANEQFF.

The chain has TRBV6-2 or TRBV6-3 and TRBJ2-7; TRBD2 matches at 8 bases. CDR3 size: 15 residues. In germline, CDR1 is MNHEY, CDR2 SVGEGT. J gave up 4 bases and V 6 bases, and 11 bases lay outside the gene matches. CDR3 sequence: CASSQGSGIGYEQYF. The CDR3 DNA is TGTGCCAGCAGCCAAGGTAGCGGGATCGGGTACGAGCAGTACTTC.

This clonotype has only a few counts. The CDR3 bases are TGTGCCAGCAGCCAGTCAGATGTCCACAATGAGCAGTTCTTC. Translated, it gives CASSQSDVHNEQFF. The gene calls are TRBV11-3 and TRBJ2-1; D is uncertain. CDR1 is SGHNT, CDR2 YENEEA, per germline. Trimming took 5 bases from V and 5 from J, leaving 13 bases between them. This CDR3 region has 14 residues.